Listed below are T cell receptor beta chains from one sample, sequenced in a study of T cell changes during pregnancy in multiple sclerosis. The repertoire was sequenced with immunoSEQ multiplex PCR; TCRdb's copy has only in-frame clones and lacks some. This table holds 45,000 to 50,000 clones, roughly 93% found once. This sample comprised CD4+ T cells from peripheral blood mononuclear cells, obtained in the second trimester of pregnancy. The receptor set was obtained from a female donor in good health, enrolled as a control in a pregnancy study. Each CDR3 is given with its conserved first and last residue. The D gene is left open where the match is weak.

TRBD1	TRBV7-2	TRBJ1-5	CASSLMGQGGGQPQHF	TGTGCCAGCAGCTTAATGGGACAGGGAGGAGGTCAGCCCCAGCATTTT
.	TRBV12-5	TRBJ1-5	CASGLTQMGNQPQHF	TGTGCTAGTGGTTTAACACAAATGGGCAATCAGCCCCAGCATTTT
.	TRBV5-8	TRBJ1-2	CASSYSDTYYGYTF	TGTGCCAGCAGCTATTCGGACACCTACTATGGCTACACCTTC
.	TRBV4-3	TRBJ1-1	CASSLQQVHTEAFF	TGCGCCAGCAGCCTACAACAGGTACACACTGAAGCTTTCTTT
TRBD1	TRBV30	TRBJ2-7	CAWNKGASYEQYF	TGTGCCTGGAATAAGGGGGCGTCCTACGAGCAGTACTTC
.	TRBV11-2	TRBJ2-7	CAKIGSHPPYNYEQYF	TGTGCCAAAATCGGGAGCCACCCCCCCTACAACTACGAGCAGTACTTC
.	TRBV6-1	TRBJ1-1	CASSPRGSGDTEAFF	TGTGCCAGCAGCCCACGGGGGTCCGGGGACACTGAAGCTTTCTTT
TRBD1	TRBV27	TRBJ2-7	CASRPSTRGLGEQYF	TGTGCCAGCAGACCTTCGACCAGGGGGCTAGGGGAGCAGTACTTC
.	TRBV5-6	TRBJ1-2	CASSKDRNYGYTF	TGTGCCAGCAGCAAAGACAGGAACTATGGCTACACCTTC
.	TRBV19	TRBJ2-3	CASSPWVGGGSTDTQYF	TGTGCCAGTAGTCCCTGGGTAGGAGGAGGTAGCACAGATACGCAGTATTTT
.	TRBV19	TRBJ1-5	CASSIMTGRSQHF	TGTGCCAGTAGTATTATGACCGGGAGGTCCCAGCATTTT
.	TRBV11-3	TRBJ2-7	CASSLGAGGDYEQYF	TGTGCCAGCAGCTTAGGGGCGGGCGGAGACTACGAGCAGTACTTC
TRBD2	TRBV19	TRBJ2-3	CASSLHGRGGSTDTQYF	TGTGCCAGTAGTCTTCATGGGCGGGGGGGCTCTACAGATACGCAGTATTTT